A single sample is the source of the 5 T cell receptor beta chains below, sequenced in a study of neurological immune-mediated disorders. TCRdb passed the 5' RACE reads through MiXCR, listing each CDR3 protein once. The data show about 74,000 distinct CDR3 sequences, roughly 5.5% seen once. The sequenced sample was PBMCs. These receptors originate from a man aged 18 to 29 with multiple sclerosis.

This clonotype has at least ten counts. CDR3 sequence reads: CASSSGDRAPEAFF. In DNA form, the CDR3 reads TGTGCCAGCAGCTCTGGGGACAGGGCCCCTGAAGCTTTCTTT. The chain carries TRBV11-1 and TRBJ1-1; 9 nucleotides align to TRBD1. Looked up from germline, CDR1 is SGHAT and CDR2 is FQDESV (reference sequence). V gave up 4 bases and J gave up 6 bases; unmatched junction bases: 6. This CDR3 region has 14 residues.

This clonotype occurred many times. V usage is TRBV20-1 and J usage is TRBJ1-2; D gene unclear. The germline V gene has CDR1 DFQATT and CDR2 SNEGSKA (reference sequence). The CDR3 is made up of 16 amino acids. V lost 3 bases to trimming and J lost 0 bases, with 17 bases between them. CDR3 nucleotides: TGCAGTGCTAGGGTCGGGCAGATCCAAGCTAACTATGGCTACACCTTC. This gives the protein CSARVGQIQANYGYTF.

This clonotype has ten or more counts. The chain combines TRBV30 with TRBJ2-1, with 8 bases aligning to TRBD2. This CDR3 has 14 amino acids. CDR1 and CDR2 (germline): GTSNPN, SVGIG (reference sequence). With 1 base clipped from V and 10 bases from J, the junction kept 9 bases outside the gene matches. The CDR3 DNA reads TGTGCCTGGAGTGACGGGAGGGCCATTGGGGAGCAGTTCTTC. Translating gives CAWSDGRAIGEQFF.

This clonotype occurred many times. The CDR3 is CSALRTWNTEAFF. The DNA for the CDR3 is TGCAGTGCTCTCAGGACGTGGAACACTGAAGCTTTCTTT. The chain uses TRBV20-1 and TRBJ1-1; D not certain. The CDR3 has 13 amino acids. V lost 5 bases to trimming and J lost 1 base, with 11 bases between them. The V gene's germline CDR1 is DFQATT and CDR2 SNEGSKA (reference sequence).

Many counts were recorded for this clonotype. J is TRBJ2-2 and V is TRBV20-1, with a tentative D call TRBD1 (5 bases). Germline loops: CDR1 DFQATT, CDR2 SNEGSKA (reference sequence). V lost 6 bases and J 0 bases, leaving 8 bases between the germline ends. This CDR3 contains 13 residues. In DNA, the CDR3 is TGCAGTGCCCGACAGCCGAACACCGGGGAGCTGTTTTTT. It is translated as CSARQPNTGELFF.